This passage covers 20 T cell receptor beta chains from one sample sequenced in a study of blood T cell repertoires in COVID-19 (dated by TCRdb to 2020 to 2022). The receptor library was made with the immunoSEQ multiplex PCR assay. TCRdb carries this immuneACCESS record with in-frame sequences only. Its versions omit some clonotypes, under half of them owing to an unresolved V gene in the studies checked, with the rest unexplained. The table for this sample lists about 200,000 clones; 85% to 90% of them were counted only once. In total, the top ten clones hold 4.4% of the sample. The source material was peripheral blood. The receptors here all came from a man between 50 and 59 years old with acute or convalescent COVID-19.

The chain couples TRBV10-2 to TRBJ2-6; D remains unclear. Germline CDR1 and CDR2: WSHSY and SAAADI. V shed 10 bases and J shed 0 bases, with 7 bases lying between them. The CDR3 loop spans 13 amino acids. CDR3 coding DNA: TGCGCCACCCTAAGCTCTGGGGCCAACGTCCTGACTTTC. Its translation is CATLSSGANVLTF.

The V call is TRBV6-5, the J call TRBJ1-5, with 11 bases lining up with TRBD1. The V segment lost 5 bases and the J segment 9 bases; nucleotides outside the gene matches: 3. The V gene's germline CDR1 is MNHEY and CDR2 SVGAGI. This CDR3 has 13 amino acids. This CDR3 reads CASSRTGGPPQHF. In DNA, the CDR3 is TGTGCCAGCAGTCGGACAGGGGGCCCGCCCCAGCATTTT.

V and J are TRBV29-1 and TRBJ1-1, with a weak D call TRBD1 (6 bases). CDR3 length equals 14 residues. Germline loops: CDR1 SQVTM, CDR2 ANQGSEA. The ends were cut back, 4 bases at V and 2 bases at J, with 14 bases in the middle. This CDR3 is CSVAVGGVNTEAFF. The CDR3 DNA is TGCAGCGTTGCCGTAGGGGGGGTCAACACTGAAGCTTTCTTT.

This clone was found once. This sequence joins TRBV10-3 and TRBJ1-3; 8 nucleotides agree with TRBD1. V shed 4 bases and J 1 base; nucleotides not matched to a gene: 0. The CDR3 contains 14 residues. The germline V gene has CDR1 ENHRY and CDR2 SYGVKD. The CDR3 DNA is TGTGCCATCAGTGGGACAGGGTCTGGAAACACCATATATTTT. Translating gives CAISGTGSGNTIYF.

V is TRBV5-6 and J is TRBJ1-5; D might be TRBD1 (5 bases). The V end was cut by 1 base, the J end by 7 bases, with 12 bases between. CDR3 size: 14 residues. The V gene's germline CDR1 is SGHDT and CDR2 YYEEEE. As DNA, the CDR3 is TGTGCCAGCAGCTTGTTGGGGGGAGGACAGCCCCAGCATTTT. It encodes CASSLLGGGQPQHF.

V usage is TRBV5-1 and J usage is TRBJ1-2; 10 nucleotides match TRBD1. Germline CDR1 and CDR2: SGHRS and YFSETQ. The trim removed 4 bases at V and 4 bases at J, leaving 10 bases unmatched. This CDR3 is 16 amino acids long. CDR3 sequence: CASSPERTGGSYGYTF. The CDR3 coding sequence is TGCGCCAGCAGCCCGGAACGGACAGGGGGTTCCTATGGCTACACCTTC. The full variable domain, rest sourced from reference TRBV5-1 and TRBJ1-2, is KAGVTQTPRYLIKTRGQQVTLSCSPISGHRSVSWYQQTPGQGLQFLFEYFSETQRNKGNFPGRFSGRQFSNSRSEMNVSTLELGDSALYLCASSPERTGGSYGYTFGSGTRLTVV.

This clone was observed a few times. The V call is TRBV6-6, the J call TRBJ2-5; no definite D call. CDR1 and CDR2 from the germline V gene are MNHNY and SVGAGI (reference sequence). Deletions cut 6 bases from V and 5 bases from J, with 16 bases between. CDR3 length equals 14 residues. For the CDR3, the DNA is TGTGCCAGCAGCCCCAACCGAAAAGCCGAGACCCAGTACTTC. This gives the protein CASSPNRKAETQYF.

CDR3 protein: CASSIGTGAYYEQYF. In DNA, the CDR3 is TGTGCCAGCAGCATCGGGACAGGGGCATACTACGAGCAGTACTTC. The rearrangement joins TRBV7-2 to TRBJ2-7; 10 bases are shared with TRBD1. This CDR3 spans 15 amino acids. V shed 5 bases and J 3 bases; nucleotides not matched to a gene: 7. The germline CDR1 and CDR2 sequences are SGHTA and FQGNSA.

The J gene is TRBJ1-1, the V gene TRBV5-1; no definite D call. The V end was cut by 2 bases, the J end by 4 bases, with 12 bases between. In germline, CDR1 is SGHRS, CDR2 YFSETQ. CDR3 length: 14 amino acids. The CDR3 coding sequence is TGCGCCAGCAGCTTCCCAGACTCATCCACTGAAGCTTTCTTT. It translates to CASSFPDSSTEAFF.

The V and J genes are TRBV12-3 or TRBV12-4 and TRBJ1-5; the D gene is possibly TRBD1 (6 bases). The CDR3 runs 13 residues. Trimming shortened V by 8 bases and J by 8 bases, and 16 bases separated the two germline ends. CDR3 coding DNA: TGTGCCAGCTCAACAGGGTTTTTGGAGCCCCAGCATTTT. It specifies CASSTGFLEPQHF.

The chain is built from TRBV29-1 and TRBJ1-2; D is undetermined. There are 12 residues in the CDR3. V gave up 6 bases and J gave up 8 bases, with 16 bases separating them. CDR1 is SQVTM, CDR2 ANQGSEA, per germline. The CDR3 DNA reads TGCAGCGTGACCGGGATCCAGGTCGGCTACACCTTC. Encoded protein: CSVTGIQVGYTF.

The chain uses TRBV29-1 and TRBJ1-1; D gene unclear. The CDR3 is 14 amino acids. Trimming left V 4 bases short and J 0 bases short, with 12 bases between. CDR1 and CDR2 (germline): SQVTM, ANQGSEA. CDR3 nucleotides: TGCAGCGTTGTGGTTCAGGTCTTGAACACTGAAGCTTTCTTT. It encodes CSVVVQVLNTEAFF.

This clone was recorded once. The V call is TRBV3-1 (or the pseudogene TRBV3-2), the J call TRBJ1-6; D may be TRBD1 (6 bases). V was shortened by 4 bases and J by 10 bases, with 20 bases between the two germline ends. The length of the CDR3 is 16 residues. Germline V gene sequence: CDR1 LGHDT, CDR2 YNNKEL (reference sequence). The CDR3 nucleotides read TGTGCCAGCAGCCGTACCTATTCAGGGGAAGGATCACCCCTCCACTTT. It yields the protein CASSRTYSGEGSPLHF.

The chain uses TRBV2 and TRBJ1-4; D might be TRBD1 (5 bases). In germline, CDR1 is SNHLY, CDR2 FYNNEI. The CDR3 totals 13 residues. The ends were cut back, 8 bases at V and 8 bases at J, with 15 bases in the middle. DNA for the CDR3: TGTGCCAGCCAAGGGGAAAGGGGCGAAAAACTGTTTTTT. It specifies CASQGERGEKLFF.

The chain carries TRBV11-1 and TRBJ2-1; D may be TRBD1 (6 bases). Germline CDR1 reads SGHAT; CDR2 reads FQDESV (reference sequence). The CDR3 has 16 residues. V lost 2 bases, J lost 4 bases, and 15 bases lay in between. The CDR3 region has the DNA TGTGCCAGCAGCTTAAGAGCCGGACAGAGATACAATGAGCAGTTCTTC. This sequence encodes CASSLRAGQRYNEQFF.

CDR3: CASSEVRASNTGELFF. In DNA, the CDR3 is TGTGCCAGCAGTGAAGTGAGGGCCTCGAACACCGGGGAGCTGTTTTTT. The chain recombines TRBV6-1 with TRBJ2-2; D might be TRBD2 (5 bases). The CDR3 spans 16 residues. V gave up 1 base and J gave up 0 bases, with 9 bases separating them. Per the germline V gene, CDR1 is MNHNS and CDR2 is SASEGT.

The chain carries TRBV15 and TRBJ1-5; TRBD1 agrees at 8 bases. This CDR3 has 15 amino acids. Looked up from germline, CDR1 is LNHNV and CDR2 is YYDKDF (reference sequence). Trimming removed 5 bases from V and 5 bases from J; junction bases left unmatched: 8. Here the CDR3 reads CATSPGDRIYQPQHF. CDR3 in DNA: TGTGCCACCAGCCCTGGGGACAGGATATATCAGCCCCAGCATTTT.

The V and J genes are TRBV10-1 and TRBJ2-7, with D tentatively TRBD2 (6 bases). The CDR3 is 15 residues long. In germline, CDR1 is WNHNN, CDR2 SYGVQD (reference sequence). Between the trimmed V and J ends, which lost 3 bases and 0 bases, there was a span of 12 bases. The CDR3 here is CASSEYRGSSYEQYF. DNA for the CDR3: TGCGCCAGCAGTGAATATCGGGGGAGCTCCTACGAGCAGTACTTC.

V usage is TRBV7-9 and J usage is TRBJ2-1; perhaps TRBD1 as D (5 bases). V was clipped by 1 base and J by 3 bases, with 16 bases between them. CDR1 and CDR2 from the germline V gene are SEHNR and FQNEAQ (reference sequence). The CDR3 is made up of 17 amino acids. DNA for the CDR3: TGTGCCAGCAGCTTAGAATGGCAGGGCCCAAACTACAATGAGCAGTTCTTC. Translated: CASSLEWQGPNYNEQFF.

The gene calls are TRBV28 and TRBJ1-3, with D perhaps TRBD1 (5 bases). The length of the CDR3 is 16 residues. The germline CDR1 and CDR2 sequences are MDHEN and SYDVKM. V dropped 5 bases and J dropped 6 bases, with 20 bases sitting between them. For the CDR3, the DNA is TGTGCCAGCAGTCCCATATTAACCTCGGGGGAAAACACCATATATTTT. Residues: CASSPILTSGENTIYF. The complete variable domain, with remaining parts taken from reference TRBV28 and TRBJ1-3, reads DVKVTQSSRYLVKRTGEKVFLECVQDMDHENMFWYRQDPGLGLRLIYFSYDVKMKEKGDIPEGYSVSREKKERFSLILESASTNQTSMYLCASSPILTSGENTIYFGEGSWLTVV.